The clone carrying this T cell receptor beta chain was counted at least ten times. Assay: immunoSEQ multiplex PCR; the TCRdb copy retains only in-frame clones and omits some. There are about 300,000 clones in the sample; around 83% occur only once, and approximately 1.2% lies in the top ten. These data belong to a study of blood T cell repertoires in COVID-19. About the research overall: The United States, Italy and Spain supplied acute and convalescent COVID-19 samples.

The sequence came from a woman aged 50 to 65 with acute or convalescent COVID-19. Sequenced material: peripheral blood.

CDR3 bases: TGTGCCAGTAGTGGACCTAGCGGGGGCCACCCAGCCACAGATACGCAGTATTTT. Translating it yields CASSGPSGGHPATDTQYF. The chain has TRBV19 and TRBJ2-3; TRBD2 agrees at 10 bases. The V gene end was trimmed by 5 bases and the J gene end by 2 bases; junction bases not matched to a gene: 13. The germline V gene has CDR1 LNHDA and CDR2 SQIVND (reference sequence). This CDR3 contains 18 residues. The full variable domain, rest sourced from reference TRBV19 and TRBJ2-3, is DGGITQSPKYLFRKEGQNVTLSCEQNLNHDAMYWYRQDPGQGLRLIYYSQIVNDFQKGDIAEGYSVSREKKESFPLTVTSAQKNPTAFYLCASSGPSGGHPATDTQYFGPGTRLTVL.